This TCR beta chain was recovered during a study of control samples from healthy donors and cancer patients. Sequencing was performed with immunoSEQ multiplex PCR; in TCRdb, only in-frame clones are kept and a portion is missing. The sample records roughly 76,000 clones, over 85% being singletons. There are 14 residues in the CDR3. Trimming pared 0 bases from V and 2 bases from J, leaving 5 bases between. The V gene's germline CDR1 is LNHDA and CDR2 SQIVND (reference sequence). V is TRBV19 and J is TRBJ1-3; no definite D call. This receptor was obtained from a woman aged 40 to 49 with lung cancer. The sequenced material came from PBMCs. The DNA for the CDR3 is TGTGCCAGTAGTATAGAGAGGGCTGGAAACACCATATATTTT. Residues: CASSIERAGNTIYF.